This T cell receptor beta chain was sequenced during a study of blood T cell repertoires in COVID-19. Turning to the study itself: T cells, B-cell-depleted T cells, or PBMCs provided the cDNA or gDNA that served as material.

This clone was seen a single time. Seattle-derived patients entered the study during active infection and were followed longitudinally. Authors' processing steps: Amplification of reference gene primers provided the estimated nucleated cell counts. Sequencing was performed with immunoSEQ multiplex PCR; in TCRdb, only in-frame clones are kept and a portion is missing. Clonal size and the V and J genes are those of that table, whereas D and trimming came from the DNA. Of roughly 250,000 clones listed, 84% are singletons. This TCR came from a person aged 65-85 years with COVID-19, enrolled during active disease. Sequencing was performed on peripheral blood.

The CDR3 region is CASGYSPSYNSPLHF. The DNA of the CDR3 is TGTGCCAGCGGATACAGTCCCTCCTATAATTCACCCCTCCACTTT. The chain couples TRBV2 to TRBJ1-6; D unclear. The CDR3 sequence is 15 residues long. The V gene's germline CDR1 is SNHLY and CDR2 FYNNEI. The V end lost 8 bases, the J end lost 0 bases, and 11 bases lay between the germline ends.